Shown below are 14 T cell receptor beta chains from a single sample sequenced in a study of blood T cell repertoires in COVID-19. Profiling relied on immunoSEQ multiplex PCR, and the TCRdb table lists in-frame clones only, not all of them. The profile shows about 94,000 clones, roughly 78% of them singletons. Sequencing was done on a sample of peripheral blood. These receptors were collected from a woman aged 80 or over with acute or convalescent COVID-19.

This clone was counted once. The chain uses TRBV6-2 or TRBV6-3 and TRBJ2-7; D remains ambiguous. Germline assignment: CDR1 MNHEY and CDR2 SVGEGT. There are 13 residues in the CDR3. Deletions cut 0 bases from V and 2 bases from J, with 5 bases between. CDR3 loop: CASSYSQTYEQYF. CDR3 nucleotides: TGTGCCAGCAGTTACTCTCAAACCTACGAGCAGTACTTC.

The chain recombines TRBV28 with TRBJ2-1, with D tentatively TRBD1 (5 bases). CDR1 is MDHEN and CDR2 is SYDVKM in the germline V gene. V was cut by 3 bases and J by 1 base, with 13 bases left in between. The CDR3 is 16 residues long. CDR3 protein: CASSFPGPQSYNEQFF. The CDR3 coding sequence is TGTGCCAGCAGTTTTCCAGGGCCTCAATCCTACAATGAGCAGTTCTTC.

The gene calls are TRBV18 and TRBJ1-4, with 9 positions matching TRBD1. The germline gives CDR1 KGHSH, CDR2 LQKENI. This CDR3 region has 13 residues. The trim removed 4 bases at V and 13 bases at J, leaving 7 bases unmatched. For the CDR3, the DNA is TGTGCCAGCTCACGCCCGGGACAGGGAATACTGTTTTTT. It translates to CASSRPGQGILFF.

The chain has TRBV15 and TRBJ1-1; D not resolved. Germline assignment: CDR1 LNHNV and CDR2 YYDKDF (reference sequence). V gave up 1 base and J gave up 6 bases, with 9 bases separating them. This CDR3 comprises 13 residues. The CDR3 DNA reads TGTGCCACCAGCAGAGGAGGTTGGGCTGAAGCTTTCTTT. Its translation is CATSRGGWAEAFF. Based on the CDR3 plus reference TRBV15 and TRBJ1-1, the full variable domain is DAMVIQNPRYQVTQFGKPVTLSCSQTLNHNVMYWYQQKSSQAPKLLFHYYDKDFNNEADTPDNFQSRRPNTSFCFLDIRSPGLGDTAMYLCATSRGGWAEAFFGQGTRLTVV.

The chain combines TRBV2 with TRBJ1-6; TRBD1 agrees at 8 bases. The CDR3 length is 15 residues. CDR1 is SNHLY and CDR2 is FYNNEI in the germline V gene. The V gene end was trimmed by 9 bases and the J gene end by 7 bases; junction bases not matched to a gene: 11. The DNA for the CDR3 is TGTGCCAGTAAGATGCTTCAGGGGGCCAATTCACCCCTCCACTTT. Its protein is CASKMLQGANSPLHF.

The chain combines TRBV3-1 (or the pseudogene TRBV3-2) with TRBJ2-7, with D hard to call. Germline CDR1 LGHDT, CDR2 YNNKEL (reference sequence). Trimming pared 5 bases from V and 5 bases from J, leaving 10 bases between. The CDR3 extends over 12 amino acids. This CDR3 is CASSSFFDEQYF. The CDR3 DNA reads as TGTGCCAGCAGCTCCTTCTTCGACGAGCAGTACTTC.

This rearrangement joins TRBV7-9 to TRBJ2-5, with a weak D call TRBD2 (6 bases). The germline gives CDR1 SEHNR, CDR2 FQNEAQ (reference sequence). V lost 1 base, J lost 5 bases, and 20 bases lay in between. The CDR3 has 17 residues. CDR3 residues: CASSLVSVAPGAETQYF. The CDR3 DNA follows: TGTGCCAGCAGCTTAGTATCGGTGGCACCGGGAGCGGAGACCCAGTACTTC.

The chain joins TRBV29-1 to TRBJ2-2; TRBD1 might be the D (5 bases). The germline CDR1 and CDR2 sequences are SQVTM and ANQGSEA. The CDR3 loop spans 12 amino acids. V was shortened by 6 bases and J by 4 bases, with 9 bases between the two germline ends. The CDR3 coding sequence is TGCAGCGTGCAAGGGGTCACCGGGGAGCTGTTTTTT. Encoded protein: CSVQGVTGELFF.

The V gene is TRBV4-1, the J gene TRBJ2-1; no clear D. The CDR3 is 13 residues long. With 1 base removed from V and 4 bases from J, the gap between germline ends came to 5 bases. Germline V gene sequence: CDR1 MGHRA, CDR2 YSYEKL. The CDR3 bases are TGCGCCAGCAGCCAAGGGCAGTACAATGAGCAGTTCTTC. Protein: CASSQGQYNEQFF.

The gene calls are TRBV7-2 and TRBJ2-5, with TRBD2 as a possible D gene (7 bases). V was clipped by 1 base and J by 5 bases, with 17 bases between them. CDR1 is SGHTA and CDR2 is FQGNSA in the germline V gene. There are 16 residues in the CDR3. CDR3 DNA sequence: TGTGCCAGCAGCTTAGTGGGGGCGGGAGCGTTGGAGACCCAGTACTTC. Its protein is CASSLVGAGALETQYF.

The CDR3: CASSLATSPDEQYF. DNA for the CDR3: TGTGCCAGCAGTCTGGCGACTAGCCCCGACGAGCAGTACTTC. The V and J genes are TRBV27 and TRBJ2-7; 7 bases are shared with TRBD2. The junction had 9 bases not matched to a gene; V was cut back by 5 bases and J by 5 bases. The CDR3 totals 14 residues. Germline assignment: CDR1 MNHEY and CDR2 SMNVEV (reference sequence).

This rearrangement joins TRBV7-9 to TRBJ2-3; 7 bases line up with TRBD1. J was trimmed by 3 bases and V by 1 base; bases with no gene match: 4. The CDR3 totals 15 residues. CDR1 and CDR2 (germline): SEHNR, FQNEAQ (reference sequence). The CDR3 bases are TGTGCCAGCAGCTTAGGAGGGGGCGCGACAGATACGCAGTATTTT. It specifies CASSLGGGATDTQYF.

In DNA, the CDR3 is TGTGCCAGCAGCCGAGGCCCCTACCGTGCGGGCACAGATACGCAGTATTTT. Residues: CASSRGPYRAGTDTQYF. V and J are TRBV11-3 and TRBJ2-3; D remains ambiguous. This CDR3 region has 17 residues. V lost 5 bases and J lost 1, with 19 bases in between. The V gene's germline CDR1 is SGHNT and CDR2 YENEEA.

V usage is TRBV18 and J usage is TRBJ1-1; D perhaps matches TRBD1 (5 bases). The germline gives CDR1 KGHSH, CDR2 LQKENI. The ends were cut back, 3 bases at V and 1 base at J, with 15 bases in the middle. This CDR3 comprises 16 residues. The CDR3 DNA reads TGTGCCAGCTCACCCGGGAGGGGAAGGGGGAACACTGAAGCTTTCTTT. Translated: CASSPGRGRGNTEAFF.